These 9 T cell receptor beta chains came from one sample sequenced in a study of T cells in Graves' hyperthyroidism and ophthalmopathy. Amplified TCR beta CDR3 regions derived from RNA transcripts. In the first-round RT-PCR of the TCR CDR3, the HTBI primer set was used. TCRdb ran MiXCR on the multiplex PCR reads and lists one entry per CDR3 protein. The sample lists 470,000 or so distinct CDR3 sequences, less than 25% occurring once. The sample comprised blood. The receptor source for this set is a man aged 18 to 29 with Graves' hyperthyroidism.

This clonotype was counted at least ten times. This chain connects TRBV28 to TRBJ2-7, with D perhaps TRBD1 (6 bases). V lost 3 bases and J lost 0, with 12 bases in between. The CDR3 length is 15 residues. CDR1 and CDR2 from the germline V gene are MDHEN and SYDVKM. CDR3 sequence (DNA): TGTGCCAGCAGTTTTTGGGGGCAGGGCTCCTACGAGCAGTACTTC. Amino acid sequence: CASSFWGQGSYEQYF.

There are many counts of this clonotype. This chain connects TRBV6-2 or TRBV6-3 to TRBJ2-7, with 8 positions matching TRBD1. J gave up 4 bases and V 2 bases, and 7 bases lay outside the gene matches. This CDR3 is built from 15 residues. Germline assignment: CDR1 MNHEY and CDR2 SVGEGT. CDR3 in amino acids: CASSYPDRGLYEQYF. CDR3 DNA sequence: TGTGCCAGCAGTTACCCCGACAGGGGATTATACGAGCAGTACTTC.

This clonotype was observed at least ten times. The rearrangement links TRBV27 to TRBJ2-7; D is undetermined. Between the trimmed V and J ends, which lost 8 bases and 3 bases, there was a span of 17 bases. Germline values: CDR1 MNHEY, CDR2 SMNVEV (reference sequence). CDR3 length equals 14 residues. The CDR3 nucleotides read TGTGCCAGCCCCTCCCTCACGAATCGCTACGAGCAGTACTTC. Its translation is CASPSLTNRYEQYF.

This clonotype was observed at least ten times. The chain employs TRBV6-1 and TRBJ1-1, with 8 bases aligning to TRBD1. Germline V CDR1 and CDR2: MNHNS, SASEGT. V lost 6 bases to trimming and J lost 3 bases; unmatched junction nucleotides: 6. The CDR3 has 14 residues. CDR3: CASRELQGDTEAFF. In DNA, the CDR3 is TGTGCCAGCAGAGAACTACAGGGGGACACTGAAGCTTTCTTT.

V is TRBV20-1 and J is TRBJ1-1; D ambiguous. V lost 6 bases and J 0 bases, leaving 11 bases between the germline ends. CDR1 is DFQATT and CDR2 is SNEGSKA in the germline V gene (reference sequence). This CDR3 has 13 amino acids. The CDR3 loop is CSAGGRLNTEAFF. CDR3 sequence (DNA): TGCAGTGCCGGCGGCAGGCTGAACACTGAAGCTTTCTTT.

At least ten counts were recorded for this clonotype. As DNA, the CDR3 is TGTGCCAGCAGTTTCATCCCAGGGGGGGGTCAGCCCCAGCATTTT. Amino acid sequence: CASSFIPGGGQPQHF. The rearrangement links TRBV5-5 to TRBJ1-5, with 7 bases fitting TRBD1. The trim removed 5 bases at V and 6 bases at J, leaving 11 bases unmatched. This CDR3 is 15 amino acids long. CDR1 SGHKS and CDR2 YYEKEE come from the germline V gene (reference sequence).

This clonotype was found many times. The rearrangement uses TRBV19 and TRBJ2-2; D perhaps matches TRBD2 (5 bases). The V end lost 11 bases, the J end lost 3 bases, and 16 bases lay between the germline ends. Per the germline V gene, CDR1 is LNHDA and CDR2 is SQIVND (reference sequence). This CDR3 spans 14 amino acids. The CDR3 bases are TGTGCCGTCTTGGAGGCCGATGACACCGGGGAGCTGTTTTTT. Translating gives CAVLEADDTGELFF.

The rearrangement joins TRBV12-3 or TRBV12-4 to TRBJ1-2, with D possibly TRBD1 on 5 matching bases. This CDR3 contains 13 residues. Between the trimmed V and J ends, which lost 1 base and 5 bases, there was a span of 8 bases. The CDR3 nucleotides are TGTGCCAGCAGTTTAGAGACAGTTTATGGCTACACCTTC. It specifies CASSLETVYGYTF.

This clonotype was recorded a few times. The chain employs TRBV27 and TRBJ1-1; possible D gene TRBD1, 6 bases. Germline CDR1 MNHEY, CDR2 SMNVEV (reference sequence). The CDR3 runs 13 residues. The V end was cut by 3 bases, the J end by 10 bases, with 15 bases between. CDR3 residues: CASSLSGGQGAFF. CDR3 coding DNA: TGTGCCAGCAGTTTGTCGGGGGGGCAGGGAGCTTTCTTT.